Below are 27 T cell receptor beta chains sequenced from a single sample in a study of cytomegalovirus exposure and HLA in healthy donors. Profiled with immunoSEQ multiplex PCR; TCRdb holds only in-frame clones, not every one. The sample holds 80,000 to 100,000 clones, around 90% seen once. The specimen sequenced was PBMCs. These TCRs come from a woman aged 25 to 45 in good health and CMV-seronegative.

The rearrangement links TRBV7-6 to TRBJ1-3, with 10 bases fitting TRBD1. The CDR3 consists of 15 residues. J lost 0 bases, V lost 6 bases, and 2 bases had no gene match. Looked up from germline, CDR1 is SGHVS and CDR2 is FNYEAQ. The CDR3 DNA follows: TGTGCCAGCAGGACAGGGGGCCCCTCTGGAAACACCATATATTTT. It yields the protein CASRTGGPSGNTIYF.

The V and J genes are TRBV9 and TRBJ2-7, with unresolved D. Trimming shortened V by 0 bases and J by 2 bases, and 12 bases separated the two germline ends. This CDR3 spans 15 amino acids. Germline V gives CDR1 SGDLS, CDR2 YYNGEE. The CDR3 region is CASSVESQNPYEQYF. The CDR3 nucleotides read TGTGCCAGCAGCGTAGAATCTCAGAATCCCTACGAGCAGTACTTC.

This chain uses TRBV9 with TRBJ2-1; 7 positions match TRBD1. The CDR3 spans 18 residues. The germline gives CDR1 SGDLS, CDR2 YYNGEE. The V and J ends lost 4 bases and 0 bases, in that order; junction bases with no gene match: 13. CDR3: CASSMSGTEISSYNEQFF. The CDR3 DNA sequence: TGTGCCAGCAGCATGTCCGGGACAGAGATAAGCTCCTACAATGAGCAGTTCTTC. The full variable domain, rest sourced from reference TRBV9 and TRBJ2-1, is DSGVTQTPKHLITATGQRVTLRCSPRSGDLSVYWYQQSLDQGLQFLIQYYNGEERAKGNILERFSAQQFPDLHSELNLSSLELGDSALYFCASSMSGTEISSYNEQFFGPGTRLTVL.

This clone was detected a few times. The V and J genes are TRBV19 and TRBJ2-2; D is unclear. Per the germline V gene, CDR1 is LNHDA and CDR2 is SQIVND (reference sequence). V was cut by 1 base and J by 12 bases, with 15 bases left in between. This CDR3 has 14 amino acids. CDR3: CASSIGRAQMKLFF. CDR3 DNA: TGTGCCAGTAGTATAGGTAGAGCTCAAATGAAGCTGTTTTTT.

V is TRBV7-2 and J is TRBJ2-7, with TRBD1 matching 7 bases. Trimming removed 1 base from V and 5 bases from J; junction bases left unmatched: 11. This CDR3 is built from 16 residues. Germline lookup yields CDR1 SGHTA and CDR2 FQGNSA. The CDR3 nucleotides are TGTGCCAGCAGCTTAGGGTGGCGACAGGGTACCCACGAGCAGTACTTC. This gives the protein CASSLGWRQGTHEQYF.

This sequence joins TRBV7-9 and TRBJ1-2; no clear D gene. The CDR3 is 13 residues long. Trimming left V 2 bases short and J 5 bases short, with 9 bases between. From germline, CDR1 is SEHNR and CDR2 FQNEAQ (reference sequence). DNA of the CDR3: TGTGCCAGCAGCTTATCAGCGGTTTATGGCTACACCTTC. This codes for CASSLSAVYGYTF.

The chain links TRBV11-2 to TRBJ2-4, with TRBD2 identical over 9 bases. Germline assignment: CDR1 SGHAT and CDR2 FQNNGV. The length of the CDR3 is 18 residues. V lost 2 bases and J lost 0; bases outside the gene matches: 8. CDR3: CASSLRLSGGLAKNIQYF. CDR3 nucleotides: TGTGCCAGCAGCTTACGTCTTAGCGGGGGTCTAGCCAAAAACATTCAGTACTTC.

The sample holds one count of this clone. V and J are TRBV5-6 and TRBJ1-5; D is possibly TRBD1 (6 bases). The CDR3 totals 16 residues. Germline values: CDR1 SGHDT, CDR2 YYEEEE. Trimming removed 0 bases from V and 9 bases from J, with 19 bases in between. The CDR3 sequence: CASSLAHTGSLGPQHF. The CDR3 nucleotides are TGTGCCAGCAGCTTGGCCCATACAGGGAGTCTAGGGCCCCAGCATTTT.

The J gene is TRBJ2-5, the V gene TRBV5-1; D not certain. The germline V gene has CDR1 SGHRS and CDR2 YFSETQ. The length of the CDR3 is 16 residues. Between the trimmed V and J ends, which lost 4 bases and 0 bases, there was a span of 16 bases. The DNA of the CDR3 is TGCGCCAGCAGCCCTGGTCCGGTCAAGTACCAAGAGACCCAGTACTTC. Residues: CASSPGPVKYQETQYF.

The count of this clone is one. The chain couples TRBV27 to TRBJ2-3, with 13 bases identical to TRBD2. Germline V gene sequence: CDR1 MNHEY, CDR2 SMNVEV (reference sequence). The trim removed 8 bases at V and 7 bases at J, leaving 9 bases unmatched. CDR3 length: 15 amino acids. The CDR3 DNA sequence: TGTGCCAGCCGACCCGGGACTAGCGGGATTAATACGCAGTATTTT. Translation gives CASRPGTSGINTQYF.

This chain links TRBV6-5 with TRBJ2-2; maybe TRBD2 (5 bases). The V and J ends lost 0 bases and 6 bases respectively, with 14 bases between them. CDR3 length: 16 amino acids. Looked up from germline, CDR1 is MNHEY and CDR2 is SVGAGI. This CDR3 reads CASSYSGGLPAGELFF. The CDR3 coding sequence is TGTGCCAGCAGTTACTCTGGAGGACTCCCCGCCGGGGAGCTGTTTTTT.

This clone was seen a few times. The sample has other DNA sequences that encode this CDR3 too. This chain connects TRBV7-2 to TRBJ1-2; D call uncertain. The V gene's germline CDR1 is SGHTA and CDR2 FQGNSA. The CDR3 runs 13 residues. Trimming took 5 bases from V and 3 from J, leaving 10 bases between them. The CDR3 protein is CASSLGAYYGYTF. The CDR3 DNA reads TGTGCCAGCAGCCTGGGCGCCTACTATGGCTACACCTTC.

The chain uses TRBV4-3 and TRBJ1-2, with 7 nucleotides matching TRBD1. This CDR3 region has 15 residues. CDR1 and CDR2 (germline): LGHNA, YSLEER. Unmatched junction bases numbered 6, after V lost 1 base and J lost 4 bases. CDR3 DNA sequence: TGCGCCAGCAGCCAAGTCTCAGGGGGTGGCTATGGCTACACCTTC. Translation: CASSQVSGGGYGYTF.

In DNA, the CDR3 is TGTGCCAGCAGCGCCAATGGAGCCACCGGGGAGCTGTTTTTT. It yields the protein CASSANGATGELFF. The J gene is TRBJ2-2, the V gene TRBV7-3, with D unclear. V was pared by 5 bases and J by 4 bases, with 11 bases between. There are 14 residues in the CDR3. Germline loops: CDR1 SGHTA, CDR2 FQGTGA.

The chain couples TRBV5-4 to TRBJ1-2; possibly TRBD1 for D (6 bases). Germline CDR1 SGHNT, CDR2 YYREEE (reference sequence). The CDR3 totals 15 residues. V was clipped by 1 base and J by 5 bases, with 15 bases between them. The CDR3 DNA is TGTGCCAGCAGCTTGAAGCCGGGACAAATATATGGCTACACCTTC. The encoded protein is CASSLKPGQIYGYTF.

The V and J genes are TRBV2 and TRBJ1-6; TRBD1 might be the D (5 bases). Trimming cost V 6 bases and J 7 bases, with 10 bases left between them. The CDR3 is made up of 13 amino acids. CDR1 is SNHLY, CDR2 FYNNEI, per germline. The CDR3 sequence: CASRRQQNSPLHF. The CDR3 DNA is TGTGCCAGCAGGAGACAGCAAAATTCACCCCTCCACTTT.

J is TRBJ1-5 and V is TRBV6-1; D perhaps matches TRBD1 (5 bases). CDR3 length equals 15 residues. V shed 2 bases and J shed 1 base, with 9 bases lying between them. Germline CDR1 MNHNS, CDR2 SASEGT. This chain's CDR3 is CASSEPRGSNQPQHF. CDR3 coding DNA: TGTGCCAGCAGTGAACCCCGGGGGAGCAATCAGCCCCAGCATTTT.

This chain connects TRBV18 to TRBJ2-7; weak D call: TRBD1 (6 bases). This CDR3 has 15 amino acids. Germline loops: CDR1 KGHSH, CDR2 LQKENI. Trimming removed 4 bases at V and 2 bases at J, with 15 bases between. The CDR3 DNA is TGTGCCAGCTCACGGGACCGGACAGCCACCTACGAGCAGTACTTC. The encoded protein is CASSRDRTATYEQYF.

The V gene is TRBV9, the J gene TRBJ1-6, with D tentatively TRBD1 (5 bases). The CDR3 covers 16 residues. Germline V gene sequence: CDR1 SGDLS, CDR2 YYNGEE. V was clipped by 4 bases and J by 9 bases, with 20 bases between them. The CDR3 DNA reads TGTGCCAGCAGCCCCACCCCAGGGATCGGCTCTTCACCCCTCCACTTT. It encodes CASSPTPGIGSSPLHF.

The rearrangement links TRBV7-7 to TRBJ2-1; weak D call: TRBD2 (7 bases). V dropped 5 bases and J dropped 3 bases, with 17 bases sitting between them. This CDR3 spans 16 amino acids. Germline V CDR1 and CDR2: SSHAT, FNYEAQ (reference sequence). The CDR3 here is CASSPLRGGLYNEQFF. The CDR3 coding sequence is TGTGCCAGCAGCCCCCTAAGGGGGGGCCTCTACAATGAGCAGTTCTTC.

This clone was detected only a few times. This CDR3 is also generated by other DNA sequences in the sample. V is TRBV5-1 and J is TRBJ1-1; 7 nucleotides align to TRBD1. J lost 1 base, V lost 4 bases, and 4 bases had no gene match. The germline gives CDR1 SGHRS, CDR2 YFSETQ. CDR3 length equals 14 residues. CDR3 in DNA: TGCGCCAGCAGCCCCGGGACAGCGAACACTGAAGCTTTCTTT. This encodes CASSPGTANTEAFF.

The gene calls are TRBV18 and TRBJ1-3; 7 positions agree with TRBD1. Germline CDR1 KGHSH, CDR2 LQKENI. V lost 1 base and J lost 4; bases outside the gene matches: 7. CDR3 length: 16 amino acids. The CDR3, as DNA: TGTGCCAGCTCACCACGCGACAGGGTCTCGGGAAACACCATATATTTT. It codes for CASSPRDRVSGNTIYF.

The J gene is TRBJ2-3, the V gene TRBV7-2; 11 bases align to TRBD2. CDR3 size: 17 residues. J was trimmed by 4 bases and V by 5 bases; bases with no gene match: 11. Per the germline V gene, CDR1 is SGHTA and CDR2 is FQGNSA. The CDR3: CASSPWIAGGLADTQYF. The CDR3 nucleotides are TGTGCCAGCAGCCCGTGGATAGCGGGGGGGCTGGCAGATACGCAGTATTTT.

The chain has TRBV2 and TRBJ2-2; 8 nucleotides match TRBD2. The V and J ends lost 7 bases and 0 bases, in that order; junction bases with no gene match: 10. CDR3 length: 17 amino acids. Germline V gene data show CDR1 as SNHLY and CDR2 as FYNNEI. The CDR3 reads CASKELAGLTNTGELFF. For the CDR3, the DNA is TGTGCCAGCAAAGAATTAGCGGGATTAACGAACACCGGGGAGCTGTTTTTT.

This chain joins TRBV9 and TRBJ1-1; D may be TRBD1 (5 bases). Trimming left V 0 bases short and J 4 bases short, with 10 bases between. The CDR3 sequence is 14 residues long. Looked up from germline, CDR1 is SGDLS and CDR2 is YYNGEE. For the CDR3, the DNA is TGTGCCAGCAGCGTAGACTGGAGGGGCACTGAAGCTTTCTTT. Protein sequence: CASSVDWRGTEAFF.

Only a few counts were recorded for this clone. The chain combines TRBV18 with TRBJ1-5; D gene uncertain. Germline V lookup: CDR1 KGHSH, CDR2 LQKENI. There are 15 residues in the CDR3. V was cut by 3 bases and J by 9 bases, with 18 bases left in between. The CDR3 DNA follows: TGTGCCAGCTCACCGCCCCGGGAGAAACCAGGGCCCCAGCATTTT. Its translation: CASSPPREKPGPQHF. Looking up the rest from reference TRBV18 and TRBJ1-5 gives the full variable domain: NAGVMQNPRHLVRRRGQEARLRCSPMKGHSHVYWYRQLPEEGLKFMVYLQKENIIDESGMPKERFSAEFPKEGPSILRIQQVVRGDSAAYFCASSPPREKPGPQHFGDGTRLSIL.

This clone has a single count. The chain carries TRBV5-1 and TRBJ2-1; D unresolved. The germline V gene has CDR1 SGHRS and CDR2 YFSETQ. With 0 bases removed from V and 6 bases from J, the gap between germline ends came to 10 bases. This CDR3 is 14 amino acids long. The CDR3 sequence is CASSLDPGFNEQFF. The DNA of the CDR3 is TGCGCCAGCAGCTTGGATCCGGGTTTCAATGAGCAGTTCTTC.